Described below is a single T cell receptor (beta chain) sequence and its context. Its antigen remains unknown. The entry originates in a study of cytomegalovirus exposure and HLA in healthy donors. For the study at large: Among around 170 million T cells, an earlier analysis found roughly 100 million unique TCR beta sequences. Study findings and constraints: Later on, an analysis found that several of the most significant clusters appeared to be linked to common viral pathogens, which included parvovirus B19.

Germline V gene sequence: CDR1 SGHDN, CDR2 FVKESK. J was trimmed by 0 bases and V by 2 bases; bases with no gene match: 16. CDR3 length equals 22 residues. The donors comprised healthy bone marrow donors. The PCR made use of 60 Vbeta and 13 Jbeta primers. Per the authors' pipeline: Later work found around 80 million unique TCR beta chains, with some 11 million shared. This table comes from immunoSEQ multiplex PCR, and its TCRdb copy is limited to in-frame clones, with some not included. That table supplies the V and J calls and clone size; D and trimming were determined from the DNA. The sample includes some 200,000 clones, 82% of them seen just once.

This receptor was identified in a boy aged 2 to 9 in good health and CMV-seronegative. Specimen: PBMCs. The rearrangement joins TRBV14 to TRBJ2-6, with TRBD2 matching 10 bases. CDR3 sequence (DNA): TGTGCCAGCAGCCAAAATCCCATCCCTCTAGCGGGGGCCAGCTCTGGGGCCAACGTCCTGACTTTC. Its protein product is CASSQNPIPLAGASSGANVLTF.